This entry describes one TCR beta chain. The naive CD8 subset, CD45RO-negative cells positively selected for CCR7, excluded terminally differentiated effector memory CD45RA+ cells. Assay execution took place at the deep level. The repertoire was sequenced with immunoSEQ multiplex PCR; TCRdb's copy has only in-frame clones and lacks some. The profile shows roughly 2,000,000 clones, around 96% of them singletons. The sample comes from a study of shared clonotypes between healthy human individuals. Sample: naive CD8+ T cells sorted from blood. The TCR was taken from a man younger than 35 in good health.

In nucleotides, the CDR3 is TGTGCCAGCAGCTCCCCCCCGTTTGCCTACAATGAGCAGTTCTTC. Translation gives CASSSPPFAYNEQFF. This chain uses TRBV13 with TRBJ2-1; D ambiguous. With 4 bases removed from V and 2 bases from J, the gap between germline ends came to 12 bases. This CDR3 spans 15 amino acids. Germline V gene data show CDR1 as PRHDT and CDR2 as FYEKMQ (reference sequence).